The T cell receptor (beta chain) described here comes from a study of response to subunit inactivated influenza vaccine. This clonotype was picked up a small number of times. The CDR3 runs to 15 residues. The V and J ends lost 6 bases and 5 bases, in that order; junction bases with no gene match: 8. TCRdb used MiXCR to reprocess the RT-PCR reads, holding one entry per CDR3 protein. This table has about 540,000 distinct CDR3 sequences, under 30% appearing once. This sample also appeared in a second study, on T cells expressing NK-cell markers. From that study: As the method of synthesis, 5'RACE template switching with UMIs yielded TCR beta cDNA.

The source was CD4+ T cells sorted from PBMCs, collected about 11 days after vaccination. The receptor's source is a man between 45 and 60 years old who received an inactivated influenza vaccine. J is TRBJ1-5 and V is TRBV12-3 or TRBV12-4, with TRBD1 matching over 9 bases. In DNA form, the CDR3 reads TGTGCCAGCAGAGCAGACAGGGGGAGCTATCAGCCCCAGCATTTT. This encodes CASRADRGSYQPQHF.